This T cell receptor beta chain stems from a study of CD8+CD57+ T cells in acquired aplastic anemia. Study as a whole: Roughly 3 ug was the average amount of DNA from sorted CD4+ and CD8+ cells.

The CDR3 is 15 amino acids. Germline values: CDR1 SGHRS, CDR2 YFSETQ. As concerns this clonotype: What it recognizes is unknown. Sequence at one end of the junction differs from germline and may be a read error.

General observations from the study: Researchers report that around 31 CD8+ CDR3 sequences appeared in both patients and controls.

Before being chosen for sequencing, patients had shown CD8+CD57+ cell expansion by flow cytometry. Every one of the patients had aplastic anemia (severe, acquired). The TCR beta profiling, which covered VDJ combination and CDR3 sequence, was carried out using genomic DNA as the template. Each CDR3 protein gets one entry after TCRdb re-called the reads with MiXCR. This sample has approximately 300,000 distinct CDR3 sequences, with 56% found just once. The sample taken for sequencing was sorted CD4+, CD8+, or CD8+CD57+ T cells (not recorded which) from PBMCs. This chain uses TRBV5-1 with TRBJ1-2, with D possibly TRBD1 on 5 matching bases. The source of this sequence is a human donor with aplastic anemia. Here the CDR3 DNA reads TGTGCCAGCAGCTCTGGGGCCTGGACCTCCTATGGCTACACCTTC. It encodes CASSSGAWTSYGYTF.